This TCR beta chain stems from a study of cytomegalovirus exposure and HLA in healthy donors. On the study more broadly: Genotyping showed 81% of over 350 donors falling in the Caucasian-associated ancestry cluster. Notes on the study in general: Later genetic work tied a missense DCLRE1C variant to beta-chain V and J trimming.

60 Vbeta and 13 Jbeta primers were used in PCR. Using immunoSEQ multiplex PCR, the repertoire was profiled, and TCRdb retains in-frame clones only, with some absent. The sample holds approximately 100,000 clones, roughly four fifths seen once. This clone was counted only a few times. Its target is unknown. The length of the CDR3 is 15 residues. V was clipped by 0 bases and J by 0 bases, with 9 bases between them. Germline CDR1 and CDR2: SGHAT and FQNNGV. The sequencing sample was made of PBMCs. This rearrangement joins TRBV11-2 to TRBJ2-7; no clear D gene. The sequence was collected from a man in his forties or fifties in good health and CMV-seronegative. CDR3 DNA sequence: TGTGCCAGCAGCTTAGACCAAAGGAGCTCCTACGAGCAGTACTTC. This encodes CASSLDQRSSYEQYF.